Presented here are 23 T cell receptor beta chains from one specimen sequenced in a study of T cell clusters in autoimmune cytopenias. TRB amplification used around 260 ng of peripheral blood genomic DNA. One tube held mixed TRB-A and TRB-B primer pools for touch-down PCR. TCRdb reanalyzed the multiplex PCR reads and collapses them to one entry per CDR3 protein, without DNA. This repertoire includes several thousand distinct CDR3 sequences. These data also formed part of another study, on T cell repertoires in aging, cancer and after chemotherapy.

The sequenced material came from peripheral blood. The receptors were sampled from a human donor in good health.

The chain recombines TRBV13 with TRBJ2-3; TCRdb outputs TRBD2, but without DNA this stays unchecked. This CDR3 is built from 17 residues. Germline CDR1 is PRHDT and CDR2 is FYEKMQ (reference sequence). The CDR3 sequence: CASSYSGTSEITDTQYF. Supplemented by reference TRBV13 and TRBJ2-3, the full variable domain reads AAGVIQSPRHLIKEKRETATLKCYPIPRHDTVYWYQQGPGQDPQFLISFYEKMQSDKGSIPDRFSAQQFSDYHSELNMSSLELGDSALYFCASSYSGTSEITDTQYFGPGTRLTVL.

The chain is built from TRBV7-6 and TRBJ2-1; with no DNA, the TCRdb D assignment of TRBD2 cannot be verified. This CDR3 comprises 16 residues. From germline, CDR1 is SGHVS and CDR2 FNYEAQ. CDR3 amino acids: CASSLLAVSSYNEQFF.

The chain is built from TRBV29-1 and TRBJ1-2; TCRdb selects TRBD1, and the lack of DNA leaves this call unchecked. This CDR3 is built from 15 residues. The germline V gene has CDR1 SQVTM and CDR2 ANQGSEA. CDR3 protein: CSVASGQGVNYGYTF.

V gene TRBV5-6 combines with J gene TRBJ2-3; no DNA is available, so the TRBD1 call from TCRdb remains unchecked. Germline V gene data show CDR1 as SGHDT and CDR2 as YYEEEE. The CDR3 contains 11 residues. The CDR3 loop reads CASKGADTQYF.

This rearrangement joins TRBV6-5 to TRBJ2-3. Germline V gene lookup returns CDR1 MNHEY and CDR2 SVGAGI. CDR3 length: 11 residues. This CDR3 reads CASSYLSTQYF.

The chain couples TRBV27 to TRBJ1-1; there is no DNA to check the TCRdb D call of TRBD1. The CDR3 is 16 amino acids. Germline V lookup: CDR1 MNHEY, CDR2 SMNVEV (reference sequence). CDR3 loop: CASISLGSGRNTEAFF.

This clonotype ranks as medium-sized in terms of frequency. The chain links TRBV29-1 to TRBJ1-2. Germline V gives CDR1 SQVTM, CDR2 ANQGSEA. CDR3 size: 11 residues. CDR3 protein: CSVALNYGYTF.

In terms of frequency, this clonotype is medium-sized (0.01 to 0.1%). CDR3 amino acids: CAWSKTRSGNTIYF. This chain uses TRBV30 with TRBJ1-3. The germline V gene encodes CDR1 GTSNPN and CDR2 SVGIG (reference sequence). The CDR3 contains 14 residues.

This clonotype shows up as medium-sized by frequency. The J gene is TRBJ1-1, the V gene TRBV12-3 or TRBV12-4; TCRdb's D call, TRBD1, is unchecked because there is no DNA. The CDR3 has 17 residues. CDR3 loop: CASSSARAKDRNTEAFF.

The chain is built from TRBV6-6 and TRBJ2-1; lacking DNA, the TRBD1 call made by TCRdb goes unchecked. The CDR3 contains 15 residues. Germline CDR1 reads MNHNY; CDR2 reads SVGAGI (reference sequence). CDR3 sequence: CASSKQGDSYNEQFF.

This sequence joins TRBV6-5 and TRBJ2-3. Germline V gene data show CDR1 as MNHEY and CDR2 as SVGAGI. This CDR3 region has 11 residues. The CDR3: CASKIADTQYF.

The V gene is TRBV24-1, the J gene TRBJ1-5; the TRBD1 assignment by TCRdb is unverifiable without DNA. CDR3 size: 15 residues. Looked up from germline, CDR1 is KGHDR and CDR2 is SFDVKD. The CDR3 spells CATSEGTVGNQPQHF.

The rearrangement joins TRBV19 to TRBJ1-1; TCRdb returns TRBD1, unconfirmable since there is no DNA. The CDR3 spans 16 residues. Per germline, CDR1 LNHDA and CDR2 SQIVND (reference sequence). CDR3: CASSLTPFRDRGHAFF.

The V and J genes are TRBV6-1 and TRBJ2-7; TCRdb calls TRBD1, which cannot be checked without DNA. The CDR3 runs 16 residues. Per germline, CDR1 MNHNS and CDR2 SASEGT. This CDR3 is CASSEKVGTGGYEQYF.

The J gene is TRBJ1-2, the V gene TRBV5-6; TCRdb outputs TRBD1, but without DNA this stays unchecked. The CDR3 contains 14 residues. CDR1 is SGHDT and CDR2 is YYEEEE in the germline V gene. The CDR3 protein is CASSFRDRVEGYTF.

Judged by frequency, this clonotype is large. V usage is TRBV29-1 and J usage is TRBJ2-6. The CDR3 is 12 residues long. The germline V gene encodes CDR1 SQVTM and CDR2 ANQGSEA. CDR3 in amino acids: CSVSFWTNVLTF.

CDR3 amino acids: CASSPGLAVVTQYF. This chain uses TRBV7-9 with TRBJ2-3; TCRdb returns TRBD2, unconfirmable since there is no DNA. In germline, CDR1 is SEHNR, CDR2 FQNEAQ (reference sequence). The CDR3 is made up of 14 amino acids.

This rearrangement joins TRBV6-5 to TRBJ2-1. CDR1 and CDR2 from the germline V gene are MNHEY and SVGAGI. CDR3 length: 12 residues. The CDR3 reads CASSYPLGEQFF.

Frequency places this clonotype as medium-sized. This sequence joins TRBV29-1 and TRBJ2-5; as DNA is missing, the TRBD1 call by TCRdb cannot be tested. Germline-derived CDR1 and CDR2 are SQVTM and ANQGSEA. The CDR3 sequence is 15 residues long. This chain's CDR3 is CSVEGPGVRQETQYF.

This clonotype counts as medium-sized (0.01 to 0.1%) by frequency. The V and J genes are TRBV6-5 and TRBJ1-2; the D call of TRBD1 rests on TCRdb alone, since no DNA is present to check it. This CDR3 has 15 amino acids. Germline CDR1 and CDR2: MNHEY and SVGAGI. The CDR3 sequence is CASSYSGVGAYGYTF.

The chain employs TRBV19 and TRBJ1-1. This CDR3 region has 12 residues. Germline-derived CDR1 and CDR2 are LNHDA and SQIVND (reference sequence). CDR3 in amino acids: CASREPRFEAFF. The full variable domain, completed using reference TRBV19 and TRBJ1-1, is DGGITQSPKYLFRKEGQNVTLSCEQNLNHDAMYWYRQDPGQGLRLIYYSQIVNDFQKGDIAEGYSVSREKKESFPLTVTSAQKNPTAFYLCASREPRFEAFFGQGTRLTVV.

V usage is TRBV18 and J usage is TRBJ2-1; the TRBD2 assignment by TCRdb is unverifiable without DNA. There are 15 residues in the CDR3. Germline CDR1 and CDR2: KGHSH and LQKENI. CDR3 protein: CASSPLAGGPNEQFF.

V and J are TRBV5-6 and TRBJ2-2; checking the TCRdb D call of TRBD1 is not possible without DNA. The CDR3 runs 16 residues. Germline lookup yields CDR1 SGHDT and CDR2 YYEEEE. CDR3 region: CASSWPGQGNTGELFF.